This T cell receptor beta chain was identified in a study of blood T cell repertoires in COVID-19. At the level of the study: Whether acute or convalescent, the COVID-19 samples came from the United States, Italy and Spain. T cells, B-cell-depleted T cells, or PBMCs supplied cDNA or gDNA.

The V and J ends lost 5 bases and 1 base, in that order; junction bases with no gene match: 10. The CDR3 has 16 residues. CDR1 is SGHVS and CDR2 is FQNEAQ in the germline V gene. Original processing methods: Researchers report that nucleated cell counts were estimated from reference gene primer amplification. Assay used: immunoSEQ multiplex PCR; TCRdb lists only in-frame clones, some missing. V and J calls and clone size are copied from that table; D and trimming were computed from the DNA. The data contain approximately 120,000 clones, around three quarters of them singletons. The TCR originated in a human donor in a cohort sampled during active or convalescent COVID-19. Sequencing was performed on peripheral blood. The chain is built from TRBV7-8 and TRBJ2-5, with 7 bases aligning to TRBD2. CDR3 region: CASSGRVRGTQETQYF. The CDR3 DNA reads TGTGCCAGCAGCGGTCGTGTGCGGGGGACCCAAGAGACCCAGTACTTC.